This T cell receptor beta chain came from a study of blood T cell repertoires in COVID-19. At the level of the study: The analysed material was cDNA or gDNA that came from T cells, B-cell-depleted T cells, or PBMCs.

The V gene lost 7 bases and the J gene lost 0 bases, with 6 bases spanning the gap. There are 11 residues in the CDR3. Looked up from germline, CDR1 is SQVTM and CDR2 is ANQGSEA. In the authors' methods: Amplification with reference gene primers provided the estimates of nucleated cell counts. The assay was immunoSEQ multiplex PCR, and TCRdb's table has in-frame clones only and misses some. V and J calls and clone size are given by that table; D and trimming were obtained from the DNA. This sample has 150,000 to 200,000 clones, with more than 70% found just once. Sequencing was done on a sample of peripheral blood. V is TRBV29-1 and J is TRBJ1-2; D not certain. This receptor was identified in a woman aged 60-70 years with acute or convalescent COVID-19. The CDR3 is CSGGSNYGYTF. In DNA, the CDR3 is TGCAGCGGCGGGTCTAACTATGGCTACACCTTC.